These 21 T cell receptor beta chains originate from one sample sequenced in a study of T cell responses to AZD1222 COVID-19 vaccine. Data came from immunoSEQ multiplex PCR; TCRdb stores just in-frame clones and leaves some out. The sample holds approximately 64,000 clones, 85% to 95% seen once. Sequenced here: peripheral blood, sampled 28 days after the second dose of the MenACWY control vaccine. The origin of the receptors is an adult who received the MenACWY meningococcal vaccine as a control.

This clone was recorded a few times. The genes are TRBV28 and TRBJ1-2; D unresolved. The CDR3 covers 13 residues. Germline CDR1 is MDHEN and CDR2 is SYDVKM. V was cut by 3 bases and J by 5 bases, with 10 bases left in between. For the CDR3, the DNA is TGTGCCAGCAGTTTCGGCCAGGCTTATGGCTACACCTTC. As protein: CASSFGQAYGYTF.

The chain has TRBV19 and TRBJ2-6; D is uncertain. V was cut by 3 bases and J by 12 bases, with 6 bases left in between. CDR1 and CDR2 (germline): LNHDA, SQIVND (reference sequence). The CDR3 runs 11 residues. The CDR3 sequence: CASSISGVLTF. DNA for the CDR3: TGTGCCAGTAGTATCTCGGGCGTCCTGACTTTC.

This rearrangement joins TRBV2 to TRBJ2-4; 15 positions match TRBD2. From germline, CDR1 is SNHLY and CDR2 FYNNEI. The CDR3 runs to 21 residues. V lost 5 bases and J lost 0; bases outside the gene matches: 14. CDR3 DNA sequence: TGTGCCAGCAGTTTACCTACGGGACTAGCGGGAGGACCCTTAGCCAAAAACATTCAGTACTTC. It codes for CASSLPTGLAGGPLAKNIQYF.

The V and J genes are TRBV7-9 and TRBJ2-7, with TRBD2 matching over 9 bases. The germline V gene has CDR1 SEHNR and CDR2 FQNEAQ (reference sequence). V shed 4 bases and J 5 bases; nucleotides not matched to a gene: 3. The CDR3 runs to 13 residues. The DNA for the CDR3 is TGTGCCAGCAGCTGGAGCGGGAGGAACGAGCAGTACTTC. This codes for CASSWSGRNEQYF.

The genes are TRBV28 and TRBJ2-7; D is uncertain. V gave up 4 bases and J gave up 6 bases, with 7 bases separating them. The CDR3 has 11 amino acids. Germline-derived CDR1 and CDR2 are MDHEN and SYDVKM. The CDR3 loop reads CASSSLPEQYF. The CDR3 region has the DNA TGTGCCAGCAGTTCCTTACCCGAGCAGTACTTC.

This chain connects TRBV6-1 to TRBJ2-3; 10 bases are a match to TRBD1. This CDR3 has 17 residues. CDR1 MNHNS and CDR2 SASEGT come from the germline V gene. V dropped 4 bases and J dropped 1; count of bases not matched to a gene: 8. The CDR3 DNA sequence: TGTGCCAGCAGTGCCGACAGGACAGGGGGGTGCACAGATACGCAGTATTTT. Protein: CASSADRTGGCTDTQYF.

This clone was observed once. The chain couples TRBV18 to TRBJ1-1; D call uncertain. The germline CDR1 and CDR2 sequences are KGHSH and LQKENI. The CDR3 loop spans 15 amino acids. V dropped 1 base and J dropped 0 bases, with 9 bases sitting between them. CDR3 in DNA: TGTGCCAGCTCACCACTTTGGGAGGTGAACACTGAAGCTTTCTTT. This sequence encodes CASSPLWEVNTEAFF.

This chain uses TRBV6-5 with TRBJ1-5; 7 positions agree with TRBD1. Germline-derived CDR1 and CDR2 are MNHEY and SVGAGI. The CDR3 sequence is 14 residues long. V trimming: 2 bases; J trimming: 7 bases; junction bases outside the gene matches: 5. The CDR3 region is CASSYEAGGQPQHF. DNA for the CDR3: TGTGCCAGCAGTTACGAGGCAGGGGGGCAGCCCCAGCATTTT.

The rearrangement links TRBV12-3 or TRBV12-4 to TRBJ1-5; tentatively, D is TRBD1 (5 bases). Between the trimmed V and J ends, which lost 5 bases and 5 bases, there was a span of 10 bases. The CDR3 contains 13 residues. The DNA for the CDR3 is TGTGCCAGCAGTCAGGGATTAGATCAGCCCCAGCATTTT. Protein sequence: CASSQGLDQPQHF.

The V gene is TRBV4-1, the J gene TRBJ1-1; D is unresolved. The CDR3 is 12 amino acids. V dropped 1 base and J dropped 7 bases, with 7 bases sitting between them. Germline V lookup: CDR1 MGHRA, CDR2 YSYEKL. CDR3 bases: TGCGCCAGCAGCCAAGTGGTAGGTGAAGCTTTCTTT. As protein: CASSQVVGEAFF.

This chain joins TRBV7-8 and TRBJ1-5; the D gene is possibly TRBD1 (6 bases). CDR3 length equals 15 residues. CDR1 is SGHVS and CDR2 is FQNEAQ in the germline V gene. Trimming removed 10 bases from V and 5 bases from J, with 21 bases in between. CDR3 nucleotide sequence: TGTGCCACCGCTAGATTCCAGGGGAAGGATCAGCCCCAGCATTTT. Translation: CATARFQGKDQPQHF.

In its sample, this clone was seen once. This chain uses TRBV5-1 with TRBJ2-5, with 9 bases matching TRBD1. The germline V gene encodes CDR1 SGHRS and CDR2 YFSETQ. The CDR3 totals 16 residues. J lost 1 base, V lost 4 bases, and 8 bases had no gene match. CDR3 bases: TGCGCCAGCAGCGGGGGACAGGGAATAGGCCAAGAGACCCAGTACTTC. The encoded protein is CASSGGQGIGQETQYF. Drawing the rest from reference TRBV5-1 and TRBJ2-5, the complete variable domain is KAGVTQTPRYLIKTRGQQVTLSCSPISGHRSVSWYQQTPGQGLQFLFEYFSETQRNKGNFPGRFSGRQFSNSRSEMNVSTLELGDSALYLCASSGGQGIGQETQYFGPGTRLLVL.

The CDR3 DNA sequence: TGTGCCAGCAGCTCCAAGATCTTAGCGGAGGGAGGCACCGGGGAGCTGTTTTTT. It yields the protein CASSSKILAEGGTGELFF. The rearrangement uses TRBV7-8 and TRBJ2-2; TRBD2 is a possible D gene (6 bases). The CDR3 consists of 18 residues. CDR1 is SGHVS and CDR2 is FQNEAQ in the germline V gene. The ends were cut back, 4 bases at V and 4 bases at J, with 22 bases in the middle. Using reference TRBV7-8 and TRBJ2-2 for the parts outside the CDR3, the full variable domain is GAGVSQSPRYKVAKRGQDVALRCDPISGHVSLFWYQQALGQGPEFLTYFQNEAQLDKSGLPSDRFFAERPEGSVSTLKIQRTQQEDSAVYLCASSSKILAEGGTGELFFGEGSRLTVL.

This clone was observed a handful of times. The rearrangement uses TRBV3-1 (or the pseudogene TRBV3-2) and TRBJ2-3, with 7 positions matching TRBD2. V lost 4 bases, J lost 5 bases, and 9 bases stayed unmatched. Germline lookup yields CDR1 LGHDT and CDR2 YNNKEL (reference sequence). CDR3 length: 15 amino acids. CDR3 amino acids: CASSPGLGEVDTQYF. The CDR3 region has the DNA TGTGCCAGCAGCCCCGGACTAGGTGAGGTAGATACGCAGTATTTT.

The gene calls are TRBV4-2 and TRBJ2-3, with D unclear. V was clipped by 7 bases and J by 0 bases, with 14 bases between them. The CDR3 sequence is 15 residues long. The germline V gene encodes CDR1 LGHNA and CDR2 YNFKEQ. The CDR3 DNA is TGTGCCAGCAACCCAACTGAAGACAGCACAGATACGCAGTATTTT. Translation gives CASNPTEDSTDTQYF.

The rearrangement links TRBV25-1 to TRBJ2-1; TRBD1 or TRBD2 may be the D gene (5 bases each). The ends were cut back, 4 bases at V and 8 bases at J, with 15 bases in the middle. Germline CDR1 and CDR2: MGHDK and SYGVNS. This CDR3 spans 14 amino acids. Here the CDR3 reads CASSALDGAHEQFF. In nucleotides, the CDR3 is TGTGCCAGCAGTGCACTTGACGGGGCCCATGAGCAGTTCTTC.

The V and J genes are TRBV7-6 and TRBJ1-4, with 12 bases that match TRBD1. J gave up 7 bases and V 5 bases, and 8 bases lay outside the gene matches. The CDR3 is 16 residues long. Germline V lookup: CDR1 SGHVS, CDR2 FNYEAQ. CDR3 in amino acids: CASSNRDRGLREKLFF. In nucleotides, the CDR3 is TGTGCCAGCAGCAACCGGGACAGGGGGCTTCGTGAAAAACTGTTTTTT.

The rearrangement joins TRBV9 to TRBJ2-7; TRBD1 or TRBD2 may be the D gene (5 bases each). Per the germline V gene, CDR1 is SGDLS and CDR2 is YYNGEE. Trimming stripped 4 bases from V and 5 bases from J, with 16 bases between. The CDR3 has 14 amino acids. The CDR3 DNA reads TGTGCCAGCAGCCTTGGACTGACGGGACACGAGCAGTACTTC. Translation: CASSLGLTGHEQYF.

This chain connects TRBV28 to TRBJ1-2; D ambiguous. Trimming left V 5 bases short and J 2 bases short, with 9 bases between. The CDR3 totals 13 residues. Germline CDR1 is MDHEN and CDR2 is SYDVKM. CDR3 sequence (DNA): TGTGCCAGCAGTAAGTACGGAAACTATGGCTACACCTTC. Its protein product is CASSKYGNYGYTF.

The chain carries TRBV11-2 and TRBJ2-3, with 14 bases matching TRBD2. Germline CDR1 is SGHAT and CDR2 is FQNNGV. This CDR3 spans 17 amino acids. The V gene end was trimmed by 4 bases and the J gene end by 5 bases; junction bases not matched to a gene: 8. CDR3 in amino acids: CASSSMGLAGVGDTQYF. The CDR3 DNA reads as TGTGCCAGCAGCTCGATGGGACTAGCGGGAGTGGGAGATACGCAGTATTTT.

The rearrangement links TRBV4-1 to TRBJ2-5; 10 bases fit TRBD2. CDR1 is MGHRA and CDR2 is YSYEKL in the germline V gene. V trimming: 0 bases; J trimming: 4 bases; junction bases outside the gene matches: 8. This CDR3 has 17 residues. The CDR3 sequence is CASSQERELAGVETQYF. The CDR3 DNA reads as TGCGCCAGCAGCCAAGAACGGGAGCTAGCGGGAGTAGAGACCCAGTACTTC.